A single sample is the source of the 18 T cell receptor beta chains below, sequenced in a study of OX40 agonist ivuxolimab in advanced cancers. Method: immunoSEQ multiplex PCR; TCRdb's copy keeps in-frame clones and lacks some. Here the sample spans over 30,000 clones, roughly 80% being singletons. Specimen: CD4+ or CD8+ T cells sorted from blood, collected in a trial of the OX40 agonist ivuxolimab. These receptors all stem from an adult with an advanced solid tumor such as melanoma, head and neck, liver or kidney cancer.

This clone was seen just once. The rearrangement joins TRBV6-6 to TRBJ1-2, with D perhaps TRBD1 (5 bases). This CDR3 spans 16 amino acids. Germline V gives CDR1 MNHNY, CDR2 SVGAGI (reference sequence). V gave up 0 bases and J gave up 2 bases, with 13 bases separating them. In DNA form, the CDR3 reads TGTGCCAGCAGTTACTCGCCGGGACGGATAAACTATGGCTACACCTTC. Translating it yields CASSYSPGRINYGYTF.

This chain joins TRBV5-4 and TRBJ1-1, with D unresolved. The CDR3 has 15 amino acids. Trimming left V 0 bases short and J 1 base short, with 10 bases between. Germline values: CDR1 SGHNT, CDR2 YYREEE (reference sequence). The CDR3 DNA reads TGTGCCAGCAGCTTGGCGGGGAAGGGGAACACTGAAGCTTTCTTT. Translating it yields CASSLAGKGNTEAFF.

This chain joins TRBV7-8 and TRBJ2-1, with 10 nucleotides matching TRBD2. The CDR3 loop spans 18 amino acids. Trimming at V came to 2 bases and at J to 4 bases, leaving 11 bases not matched to a gene. Germline assignment: CDR1 SGHVS and CDR2 FQNEAQ. CDR3 in amino acids: CASSLQSGRAPYYNEQFF. The CDR3 DNA reads TGTGCCAGCAGCTTACAGAGCGGGAGGGCCCCCTATTACAATGAGCAGTTCTTC.

The rearrangement links TRBV30 to TRBJ2-3, with D possibly matching TRBD2 (5 bases). In germline, CDR1 is GTSNPN, CDR2 SVGIG (reference sequence). Trimming removed 5 bases from V and 2 bases from J, with 8 bases in between. CDR3 length: 12 amino acids. CDR3: CAWGRVTDTQYF. CDR3 DNA sequence: TGTGCCTGGGGGCGGGTCACAGATACGCAGTATTTT.

In nucleotides, the CDR3 is TGTGCCAGCAGCTTAGGACAGAATCAGCCCCAGCATTTT. Translated, it gives CASSLGQNQPQHF. The chain uses TRBV5-4 and TRBJ1-5, with a possible D match to TRBD1 (6 bases). V lost 2 bases, J lost 4 bases, and 7 bases lay in between. The CDR3 totals 13 residues. Germline values: CDR1 SGHNT, CDR2 YYREEE (reference sequence).

V usage is TRBV4-1 and J usage is TRBJ2-7; 11 positions agree with TRBD2. The germline CDR1 and CDR2 sequences are MGHRA and YSYEKL. V gave up 4 bases and J gave up 4 bases; unmatched junction bases: 6. This CDR3 is 15 amino acids long. The CDR3 protein is CASSRQLAGEYEQYF. DNA of the CDR3: TGCGCCAGCAGCCGACAACTAGCGGGGGAGTACGAGCAGTACTTC.

The chain uses TRBV5-1 and TRBJ2-1; TRBD2 matches at 14 bases. Unmatched junction bases numbered 5, after V lost 8 bases and J lost 7 bases. The CDR3 is 14 residues long. The germline V gene has CDR1 SGHRS and CDR2 YFSETQ. The CDR3 DNA reads TGCGCCAGTAAGGGGACTAGCGGGAGTAATGAGCAGTTCTTC. Translated, it gives CASKGTSGSNEQFF.

This rearrangement joins TRBV30 to TRBJ2-1, with a possible D match to TRBD2 (5 bases). The CDR3 is 12 amino acids. V was trimmed by 3 bases and J by 6 bases, leaving 9 bases between them. Per the germline V gene, CDR1 is GTSNPN and CDR2 is SVGIG (reference sequence). CDR3 region: CAWSRGANEQFF. CDR3 nucleotide sequence: TGTGCCTGGAGCCGGGGTGCCAATGAGCAGTTCTTC. Drawing the rest from reference TRBV30 and TRBJ2-1, the complete variable domain is SQTIHQWPATLVQPVGSPLSLECTVEGTSNPNLYWYRQAAGRGLQLLFYSVGIGQISSEVPQNLSASRPQDRQFILSSKKLLLSDSGFYLCAWSRGANEQFFGPGTRLTVL.

The rearrangement uses TRBV7-8 and TRBJ2-5; D not certain. Judging by the DNA end, TRBJ2-7 fits better; the J call may be wrong. CDR1 SGHVS and CDR2 FQNEAQ come from the germline V gene. The CDR3 has 13 residues. Here the CDR3 DNA reads TGTGCCAGCAGCCCCAACCGACCCTACGAGCAGTACTTC. It codes for CASSPNRPYEQYF.

The chain carries TRBV18 and TRBJ1-5; D unclear. CDR1 KGHSH and CDR2 LQKENI come from the germline V gene. V gave up 2 bases and J gave up 4 bases, with 6 bases separating them. The CDR3 has 13 amino acids. DNA for the CDR3: TGTGCCAGCTCACCAGCCCAGAATCAGCCCCAGCATTTT. Translating gives CASSPAQNQPQHF.

The CDR3: CASSESPHDTQYF. The DNA of the CDR3 is TGTGCCAGTAGTGAGTCGCCACACGATACGCAGTATTTT. The gene calls are TRBV19 and TRBJ2-3; D unresolved. V dropped 5 bases and J dropped 6 bases, with 12 bases sitting between them. Germline-derived CDR1 and CDR2 are LNHDA and SQIVND (reference sequence). This CDR3 spans 13 amino acids.

The rearrangement links TRBV10-3 to TRBJ2-3, with a possible D match to TRBD2 (6 bases). V was shortened by 3 bases and J by 4 bases, with 11 bases between the two germline ends. The CDR3 contains 14 residues. The germline CDR1 and CDR2 sequences are ENHRY and SYGVKD. CDR3 sequence: CAISDKRVADTQYF. Here the CDR3 DNA reads TGTGCCATCAGTGACAAGCGGGTTGCAGATACGCAGTATTTT.

V usage is TRBV2 and J usage is TRBJ2-5; D might be TRBD1 or TRBD2, each matching 6 bases. This CDR3 comprises 17 residues. Germline CDR1 and CDR2: SNHLY and FYNNEI. V was shortened by 7 bases and J by 1 base, with 22 bases between the two germline ends. The CDR3 nucleotides are TGTGCCAGCACCCTGAGACAGACGGGGGCACTCCAAGAGACCCAGTACTTC. Translated, it gives CASTLRQTGALQETQYF. The variable domain in full, with the rest retrieved from reference TRBV2 and TRBJ2-5, is EPEVTQTPSHQVTQMGQEVILRCVPISNHLYFYWYRQILGQKVEFLVSFYNNEISEKSEIFDDQFSVERPDGSNFTLKIRSTKLEDSAMYFCASTLRQTGALQETQYFGPGTRLLVL.

The chain joins TRBV30 to TRBJ2-1; D is perhaps TRBD2 (5 bases). There are 15 residues in the CDR3. CDR1 GTSNPN and CDR2 SVGIG come from the germline V gene (reference sequence). The V end lost 2 bases, the J end lost 4 bases, and 15 bases lay between the germline ends. The CDR3, as DNA: TGTGCCTGGAGTATGGAGCGGAGCTTTTACAATGAGCAGTTCTTC. It specifies CAWSMERSFYNEQFF.

DNA for the CDR3: TGTGCTAGTGAAGGGCTAGCGGGAGGGAGGGGTGAGCAGTTCTTC. This sequence encodes CASEGLAGGRGEQFF. This chain connects TRBV12-5 to TRBJ2-1; 12 nucleotides line up with TRBD2. The CDR3 covers 15 residues. CDR1 is LGHNT, CDR2 FRNRAP, per germline. V dropped 7 bases and J dropped 9; count of bases not matched to a gene: 10.

This clone was detected once. The chain links TRBV10-2 to TRBJ2-5, with D tentatively TRBD1 (5 bases). V shed 10 bases and J shed 4 bases, with 13 bases lying between them. The length of the CDR3 is 12 residues. From germline, CDR1 is WSHSY and CDR2 SAAADI. The CDR3 spells CATHDSRETQYF. CDR3 coding DNA: TGCGCCACCCATGACAGCCGAGAGACCCAGTACTTC.

The rearrangement links TRBV10-1 to TRBJ2-3; 7 positions match TRBD1. The CDR3 is 15 amino acids. Per germline, CDR1 WNHNN and CDR2 SYGVQD (reference sequence). The V segment lost 4 bases and the J segment 2 bases; nucleotides outside the gene matches: 6. This CDR3 is CASSVSTGVTDTQYF. Written as DNA, the CDR3 is TGCGCCAGCAGTGTAAGTACAGGGGTCACAGATACGCAGTATTTT.

A few counts support this clone. The genes are TRBV4-1 and TRBJ1-2, with D uncertain. V was pared by 0 bases and J by 2 bases, with 7 bases between. Germline V CDR1 and CDR2: MGHRA, YSYEKL. The CDR3 sequence is 14 residues long. CDR3 in DNA: TGCGCCAGCAGCCAAGATGGGAGGAACTATGGCTACACCTTC. Its translation is CASSQDGRNYGYTF.